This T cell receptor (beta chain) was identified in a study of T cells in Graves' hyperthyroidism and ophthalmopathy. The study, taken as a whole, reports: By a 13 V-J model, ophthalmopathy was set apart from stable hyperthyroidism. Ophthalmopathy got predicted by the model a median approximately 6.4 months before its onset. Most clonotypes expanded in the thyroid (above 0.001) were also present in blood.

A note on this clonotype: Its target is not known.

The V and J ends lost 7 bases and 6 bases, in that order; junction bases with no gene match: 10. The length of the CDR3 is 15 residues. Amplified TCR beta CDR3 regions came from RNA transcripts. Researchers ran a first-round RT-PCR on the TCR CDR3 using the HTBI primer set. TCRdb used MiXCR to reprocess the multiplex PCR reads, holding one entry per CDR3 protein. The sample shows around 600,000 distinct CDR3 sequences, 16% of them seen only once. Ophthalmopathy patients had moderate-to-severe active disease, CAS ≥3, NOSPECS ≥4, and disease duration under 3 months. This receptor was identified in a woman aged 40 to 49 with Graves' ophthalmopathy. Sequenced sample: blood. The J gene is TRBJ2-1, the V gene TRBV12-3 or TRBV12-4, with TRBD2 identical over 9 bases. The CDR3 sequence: CASINSGRTFNEQFF. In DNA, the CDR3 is TGTGCCAGCATCAATAGCGGGAGAACCTTCAATGAGCAGTTCTTC.